This T cell receptor (beta chain) emerged from a study of T-cell reconstitution after alpha-beta-depleted transplantation in children. CDR3 length: 12 residues. Trimming shortened V by 1 base and J by 8 bases, and 8 bases separated the two germline ends. Unique molecular identifiers were used in preparing the TCRbeta library. TCRdb redid the calling of the PCR reads with MiXCR, one entry per CDR3 protein. The sample consists of approximately 210,000 distinct CDR3 sequences, over 15% of them appearing once. This clonotype was found a few times. Antigen specificity is unknown. Study observations and caveats: About two months after transplant, alpha-beta T cells reportedly came from several hundred expanded graft clones. From surviving recipient T cells and thymic progenitors came the high day-60 TCRbeta diversity observed in some patients. T-cell numbers and diversity, one year after transplant, stemmed largely from T cells that were newly produced.

The source material was PBMCs, mostly from graft donor cells, sampled 360 days after TCRalphabeta/CD19-depleted stem cell transplant. V is TRBV12-3 or TRBV12-4 and J is TRBJ1-1; D not resolved. The TCR comes from a male patient aged 2-9 years who had a stem cell transplant for acute lymphoblastic leukemia, so the T cells may come from the graft donor. The CDR3 DNA follows: TGTGCCAGCAGTTTAGTCCCCGGGGAAGCTTTCTTT. Translating it yields CASSLVPGEAFF.